This T cell receptor beta chain was identified in a study of type 1 regulatory T cells. About the study: T-allo10 is a Tr1-enriched, alloantigen-specific CD4 T cell product made in vitro.

In the case of this clonotype: The target antigen is unknown.

Study results and caveats: Tr1 cells had a more restricted TCR repertoire than non-Tr1 cells.

TCRdb processed the reads anew with MiXCR; each CDR3 protein has one entry. The sample lists more than 50,000 distinct CDR3 sequences; less than 70% were seen once. The sample taken for sequencing was cultured non-Tr1 T cells, either the whole culture or a sorted T cell fraction (not recorded which). This TCR was sampled from a human donor in good health.

CDR3: CASSVNNEQFF. The CDR3 nucleotides are TGTGCCAGCAGCGTTAACAATGAGCAGTTCTTC. The rearrangement joins TRBV5-6 to TRBJ2-1; D uncertain. The CDR3 consists of 11 residues. V was clipped by 4 bases and J by 5 bases, with 4 bases between them. From germline, CDR1 is SGHDT and CDR2 YYEEEE.